The 2 T cell receptor beta chains given below trace back to one sample, sequenced in a study of T cells after posttransplantation cyclophosphamide listed by TCRdb under 2016. The library was produced with the immunoSEQ multiplex PCR assay. Not all clones reach the TCRdb copy of this immuneACCESS table, which keeps in-frame sequences only. Checked studies attribute under half of the gap to unresolved V genes and leave the rest unexplained. In this sample the table shows 25,000 to 30,000 clones, 80% to 90% of which occur a single time. The top ten hold roughly 3.5% of the sample. Sequencing was performed on PBMCs. Receptors were obtained from a man between 50 and 59 years old.

The chain couples TRBV28 to TRBJ1-2; a weak D match, TRBD1 (6 bases). Trimming took off 7 bases at V and 6 bases at J, with 12 bases between the two ends. Germline V gives CDR1 MDHEN, CDR2 SYDVKM. The CDR3 has 12 residues. Written as DNA, the CDR3 is TGTGCCAGCACCAGGGGTTTTAATGGCTACACCTTC. This sequence encodes CASTRGFNGYTF.

The genes are TRBV5-1 and TRBJ1-4, with TRBD1 identical over 9 bases. V trimming: 2 bases; J trimming: 6 bases; junction bases outside the gene matches: 5. CDR3 size: 15 residues. Germline CDR1 reads SGHRS; CDR2 reads YFSETQ. CDR3 amino acids: CASSLQGASDEKLFF. CDR3 coding DNA: TGCGCCAGCAGCTTACAGGGGGCGAGTGATGAAAAACTGTTTTTT.